These 2 T cell receptor beta chains were sequenced from one sample in a study of blood T cell repertoires in COVID-19. This table comes from immunoSEQ multiplex PCR, and its TCRdb copy is limited to in-frame clones, with some not included. The sample has a few hundred thousand clones, 85% to 90% seen once. The sample consisted of PBMCs or T cells enriched from blood (not recorded which). The origin of the receptors is a young woman in a cohort exposed to, infected with or recovered from COVID-19 (not recorded which).

This chain joins TRBV3-1 (or the pseudogene TRBV3-2) and TRBJ2-1; D may be TRBD2 (5 bases). Germline CDR1 and CDR2: LGHDT and YNNKEL (reference sequence). V was pared by 2 bases and J by 0 bases, with 8 bases between. The CDR3 has 15 amino acids. CDR3 sequence reads: CASSQTGSSYNEQFF. The CDR3 DNA sequence: TGTGCCAGCAGCCAAACGGGGAGCTCCTACAATGAGCAGTTCTTC.

This sequence joins TRBV5-1 and TRBJ2-3, with D maybe TRBD1 (6 bases). This CDR3 has 17 residues. V dropped 0 bases and J dropped 0 bases, with 14 bases sitting between them. CDR1 is SGHRS, CDR2 YFSETQ, per germline. Here the CDR3 reads CASSLGRNRDSTDTQYF. CDR3 DNA: TGCGCCAGCAGCTTGGGACGGAACAGGGATAGCACAGATACGCAGTATTTT.